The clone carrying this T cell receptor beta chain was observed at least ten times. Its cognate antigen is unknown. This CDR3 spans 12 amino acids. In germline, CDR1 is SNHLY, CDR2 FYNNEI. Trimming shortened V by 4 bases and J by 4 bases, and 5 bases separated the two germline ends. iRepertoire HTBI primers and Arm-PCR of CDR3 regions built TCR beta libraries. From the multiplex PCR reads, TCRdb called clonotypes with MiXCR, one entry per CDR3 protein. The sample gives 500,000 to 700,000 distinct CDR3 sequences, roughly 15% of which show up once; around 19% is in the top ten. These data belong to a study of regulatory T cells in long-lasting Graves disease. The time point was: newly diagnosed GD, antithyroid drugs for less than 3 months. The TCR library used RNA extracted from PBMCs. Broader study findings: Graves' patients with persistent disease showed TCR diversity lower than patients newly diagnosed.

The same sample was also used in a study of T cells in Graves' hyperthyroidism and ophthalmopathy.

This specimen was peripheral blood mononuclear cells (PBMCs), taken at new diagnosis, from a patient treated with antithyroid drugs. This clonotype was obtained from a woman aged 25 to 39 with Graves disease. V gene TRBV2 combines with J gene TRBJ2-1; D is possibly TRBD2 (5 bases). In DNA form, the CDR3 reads TGTGCCAGCAGTGGAGGGTACAATGAGCAGTTCTTC. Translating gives CASSGGYNEQFF. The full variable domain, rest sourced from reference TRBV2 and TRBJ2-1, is EPEVTQTPSHQVTQMGQEVILRCVPISNHLYFYWYRQILGQKVEFLVSFYNNEISEKSEIFDDQFSVERPDGSNFTLKIRSTKLEDSAMYFCASSGGYNEQFFGPGTRLTVL.